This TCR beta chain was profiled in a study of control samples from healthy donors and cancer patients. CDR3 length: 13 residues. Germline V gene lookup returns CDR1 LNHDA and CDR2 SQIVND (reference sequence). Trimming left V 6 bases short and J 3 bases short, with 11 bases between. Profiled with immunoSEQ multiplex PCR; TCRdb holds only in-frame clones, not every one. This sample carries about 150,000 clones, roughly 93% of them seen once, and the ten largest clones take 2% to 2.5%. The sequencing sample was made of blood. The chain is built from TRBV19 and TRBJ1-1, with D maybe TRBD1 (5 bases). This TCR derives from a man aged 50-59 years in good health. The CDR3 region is CASRTLRDTEAFF. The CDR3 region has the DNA TGTGCCAGTAGGACACTCAGGGACACTGAAGCTTTCTTT.